This TCR beta chain was obtained from a study of neurological immune-mediated disorders. A single record per CDR3 protein comes from TCRdb applying MiXCR to the 5' RACE reads. The table includes roughly 80,000 distinct CDR3 sequences, around 6% detected once. Between the trimmed V and J ends, which lost 3 bases and 1 base, there was a span of 6 bases. This CDR3 comprises 12 residues. The V gene's germline CDR1 is GTSNPN and CDR2 SVGIG (reference sequence). Regarding time point: longitudinal time-point 2. Ten or more counts support this clonotype. The sequence derives from a woman between 55 and 75 years old with multiple sclerosis. The chain employs TRBV30 and TRBJ1-1; D uncertain. Specimen: PBMCs. The CDR3 sequence: CAWRLANTEAFF. The CDR3 DNA reads TGTGCCTGGAGACTCGCGAACACTGAAGCTTTCTTT. Based on the CDR3 plus reference TRBV30 and TRBJ1-1, the full variable domain is SQTIHQWPATLVQPVGSPLSLECTVEGTSNPNLYWYRQAAGRGLQLLFYSVGIGQISSEVPQNLSASRPQDRQFILSSKKLLLSDSGFYLCAWRLANTEAFFGQGTRLTVV.